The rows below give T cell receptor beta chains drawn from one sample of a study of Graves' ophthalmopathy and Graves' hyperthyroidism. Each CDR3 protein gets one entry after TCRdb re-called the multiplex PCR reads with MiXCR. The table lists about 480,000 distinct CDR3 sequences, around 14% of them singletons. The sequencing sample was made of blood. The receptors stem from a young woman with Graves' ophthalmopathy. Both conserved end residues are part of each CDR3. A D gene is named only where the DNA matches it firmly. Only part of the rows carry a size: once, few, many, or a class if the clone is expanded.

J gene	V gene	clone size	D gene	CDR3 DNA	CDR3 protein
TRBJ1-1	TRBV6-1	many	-	TGTGCCAGCAGTGAAGCGACTCACCGGGACACTGAAGGTCGATTT	CASSEATHRDTEGRF
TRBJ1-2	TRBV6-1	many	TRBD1	TGTGCCAGCGGACAGGAGGCCAATGGCTACACCTTC	CASGQEANGYTF
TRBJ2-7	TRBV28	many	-	TGTGCCAGCAGTTTTCATAGACATCCCTACGAGCAGTACTTC	CASSFHRHPYEQYF
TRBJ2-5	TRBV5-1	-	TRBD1	TGCGCCAGCAGCTTGGGGCCAGGGGGTCAAGAGACCCAGTACTTC	CASSLGPGGQETQYF
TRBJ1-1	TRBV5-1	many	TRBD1	TGCGCCAGCAGCTTGGTATCAGGGGGCACTGAAGCTTTCTTT	CASSLVSGGTEAFF
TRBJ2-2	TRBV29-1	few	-	TGCAGCGTCCGGAGCCCACGGACGGGGGAGCTGTTTTTT	CSVRSPRTGELFF
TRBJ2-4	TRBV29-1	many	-	TGCAGCGCAGGGGCGCCAGGGAACATTAAGTACTTC	CSAGAPGNIKYF
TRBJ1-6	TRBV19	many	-	TGTGCCAGTAGTACCACGAATACAGGGCGAAATTCACCCCTCCACTTT	CASSTTNTGRNSPLHF
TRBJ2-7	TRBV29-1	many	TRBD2	TGCAGCGTTGCCGGGACTACCTTACGTTCCCACGAGCAGTACTTC	CSVAGTTLRSHEQYF
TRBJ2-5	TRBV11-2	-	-	TGTGCCAGCAGCTTTCGGACTAATGGGGAGACCCAGTACTTC	CASSFRTNGETQYF
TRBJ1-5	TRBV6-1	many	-	TGTGCCAGCACCAAGGCCGGAGGGCGGCCCCAGCATTTT	CASTKAGGRPQHF
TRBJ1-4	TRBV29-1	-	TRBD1	TGCAGCGCAAACAGGGGAACTAATGAAAAACTGTTTTTT	CSANRGTNEKLFF
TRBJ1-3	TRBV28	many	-	TGTGCCAGCAGTTTCTTGATTTCTGGAAACACCATATATTTT	CASSFLISGNTIYF
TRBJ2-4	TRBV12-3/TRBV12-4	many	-	TGTGCCAGCAGTTCAGACCCGGACAGAAACATTCAGTACTTC	CASSSDPDRNIQYF
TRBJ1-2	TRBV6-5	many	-	TGTGCCAGCAGTTTACAATCCCACTATGGCTACACCTTC	CASSLQSHYGYTF
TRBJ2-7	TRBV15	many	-	TGTGCCACCAGCAGAGATCGGCGCCTCCTCTCCTACGAGCAGTACTTC	CATSRDRRLLSYEQYF
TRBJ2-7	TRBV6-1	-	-	TGTGCCAGCAGTGAAAGGAGGACCAGTTACGAGCAGTACTTC	CASSERRTSYEQYF
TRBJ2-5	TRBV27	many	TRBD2	TGTGCCAGCAGTCCCGGCACTAGCGGGAAGGAGACCCAGTACTTC	CASSPGTSGKETQYF
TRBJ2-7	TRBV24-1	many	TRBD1	TGTGCCACCAGCGACAGGGGAGCATCCGAGCAGTACTTC	CATSDRGASEQYF
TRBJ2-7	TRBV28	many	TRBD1	TGTGCCAGCACCCACGGGACAGGGGGCTCCTACGAGCAGTACTTC	CASTHGTGGSYEQYF
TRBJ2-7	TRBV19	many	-	TGTGCCAGTAGCAACAGTGCCAGCTACGAGCAGTACTTC	CASSNSASYEQYF
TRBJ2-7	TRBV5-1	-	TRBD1	TGCGCCAGCAGCTTAGGACAGGTGAACTCCTACGAGCAGTACTTC	CASSLGQVNSYEQYF
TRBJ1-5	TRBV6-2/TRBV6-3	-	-	TGTGCCAGCAGTTACCCCAAGACAAGAAGCGTTCAGCCCCAGCATTTT	CASSYPKTRSVQPQHF